This passage covers 25 T cell receptor beta chains from one sample sequenced in a study of cytomegalovirus exposure and HLA in healthy donors. Here immunoSEQ multiplex PCR was the method, and the copy in TCRdb shows in-frame clones only, minus some. The data hold about 340,000 clones, with 86% observed a single time. Sequencing was performed on PBMCs. Every receptor here comes from a young woman in good health and CMV-seronegative.

The chain uses TRBV7-9 and TRBJ2-7, with D hard to call. The germline V gene encodes CDR1 SEHNR and CDR2 FQNEAQ (reference sequence). The CDR3 covers 12 residues. The V end was cut by 3 bases, the J end by 6 bases, with 9 bases between. CDR3 amino acids: CASSLIAFEQYF. CDR3 coding DNA: TGTGCCAGCAGCTTGATAGCCTTCGAGCAGTACTTC.

V usage is TRBV5-1 and J usage is TRBJ2-2; 10 bases match TRBD2. Germline lookup yields CDR1 SGHRS and CDR2 YFSETQ. The CDR3 covers 20 residues. V shed 4 bases, J shed 3 bases, and the junction held 18 bases outside the gene matches. CDR3 sequence: CASSPSGGVASGRHTGELFF. The CDR3 DNA reads as TGCGCCAGCAGCCCCAGCGGGGGGGTGGCTAGCGGGCGTCACACCGGGGAGCTGTTTTTT.

The chain couples TRBV27 to TRBJ1-1, with D unclear. The V end lost 5 bases, the J end lost 0 bases, and 10 bases lay between the germline ends. The CDR3 extends over 14 amino acids. From germline, CDR1 is MNHEY and CDR2 SMNVEV (reference sequence). CDR3 coding DNA: TGTGCCAGCAGTCGACAATTGGTGAACACTGAAGCTTTCTTT. This encodes CASSRQLVNTEAFF.

The chain employs TRBV6-5 and TRBJ2-7; 10 bases agree with TRBD2. Germline CDR1 and CDR2: MNHEY and SVGAGI. V shed 6 bases and J 3 bases; nucleotides not matched to a gene: 5. The CDR3 covers 14 residues. CDR3 in DNA: TGTGCCAGCAGCTTCTCTAGCGGGAGCTACGAGCAGTACTTC. Translated, it gives CASSFSSGSYEQYF.

This sequence joins TRBV7-2 and TRBJ1-2; TRBD1 is a possible D gene (5 bases). The CDR3 is 15 residues long. V was trimmed by 0 bases and J by 0 bases, leaving 8 bases between them. Germline lookup yields CDR1 SGHTA and CDR2 FQGNSA. This chain's CDR3 is CASSLAGGANYGYTF. In DNA form, the CDR3 reads TGTGCCAGCAGCTTAGCGGGGGGGGCTAACTATGGCTACACCTTC.

CDR3 region: CASSSPGQTSGNTIYF. CDR3 nucleotide sequence: TGTGCCAGCAGTTCCCCGGGACAAACCTCTGGAAACACCATATATTTT. This rearrangement joins TRBV28 to TRBJ1-3; D possibly corresponds to TRBD1 (6 bases). Germline assignment: CDR1 MDHEN and CDR2 SYDVKM. Trimming removed 4 bases from V and 0 bases from J, with 13 bases in between. CDR3 length: 16 amino acids. Looking up the rest from reference TRBV28 and TRBJ1-3 gives the full variable domain: DVKVTQSSRYLVKRTGEKVFLECVQDMDHENMFWYRQDPGLGLRLIYFSYDVKMKEKGDIPEGYSVSREKKERFSLILESASTNQTSMYLCASSSPGQTSGNTIYFGEGSWLTVV.

This clone was seen a single time. This sequence joins TRBV27 and TRBJ2-2; D possibly corresponds to TRBD1 (6 bases). Trimming cost V 3 bases and J 3 bases, with 20 bases left between them. The germline V gene has CDR1 MNHEY and CDR2 SMNVEV (reference sequence). The CDR3 is 18 residues long. The CDR3 is CASSFGAGGQRYTGELFF. As DNA, the CDR3 is TGTGCCAGCAGTTTCGGCGCGGGTGGACAGAGATACACCGGGGAGCTGTTTTTT.

J is TRBJ2-6 and V is TRBV10-3, with 10 bases matching TRBD2. V dropped 0 bases and J dropped 0; count of bases not matched to a gene: 2. Germline V CDR1 and CDR2: ENHRY, SYGVKD. The CDR3 runs 18 residues. The CDR3 bases are TGTGCCATCAGTGAGTCAGCTAGCGGGAGCTCTGGGGCCAACGTCCTGACTTTC. Encoded protein: CAISESASGSSGANVLTF.

This clone was counted a few times. This sequence joins TRBV7-9 and TRBJ1-2; no clear D. Germline-derived CDR1 and CDR2 are SEHNR and FQNEAQ (reference sequence). This CDR3 has 12 residues. Trimming cost V 1 base and J 8 bases, with 8 bases left between them. The CDR3 DNA sequence: TGTGCCAGCAGCTTAGGTCTTGAGGGCTACACCTTC. Its translation is CASSLGLEGYTF.

This clone was seen only once. This chain joins TRBV15 and TRBJ1-1; tentatively, D is TRBD1 (5 bases). V lost 0 bases and J lost 6, with 14 bases in between. CDR3 size: 15 residues. CDR1 LNHNV and CDR2 YYDKDF come from the germline V gene (reference sequence). CDR3 sequence (DNA): TGTGCCACCAGCAGAGATCCGGGGGTTAGTGCTGAAGCTTTCTTT. This gives the protein CATSRDPGVSAEAFF. The whole variable domain, filled in from reference TRBV15 and TRBJ1-1, reads DAMVIQNPRYQVTQFGKPVTLSCSQTLNHNVMYWYQQKSSQAPKLLFHYYDKDFNNEADTPDNFQSRRPNTSFCFLDIRSPGLGDTAMYLCATSRDPGVSAEAFFGQGTRLTVV.

The chain is built from TRBV28 and TRBJ1-3; possible D gene TRBD1, 6 bases. Germline V gene lookup returns CDR1 MDHEN and CDR2 SYDVKM. V lost 7 bases and J 8 bases, leaving 18 bases between the germline ends. The CDR3 contains 14 residues. The CDR3 DNA reads TGTGCCAGCACCGAGACAGGTCCCCACCACACCATATATTTT. Its translation: CASTETGPHHTIYF. Full variable domain (remainder filled in from reference TRBV28 and TRBJ1-3): DVKVTQSSRYLVKRTGEKVFLECVQDMDHENMFWYRQDPGLGLRLIYFSYDVKMKEKGDIPEGYSVSREKKERFSLILESASTNQTSMYLCASTETGPHHTIYFGEGSWLTVV.

The chain employs TRBV28 and TRBJ2-4, with TRBD2 as a possible D gene (6 bases). V was clipped by 4 bases and J by 5 bases, with 9 bases between them. Germline CDR1 MDHEN, CDR2 SYDVKM. This CDR3 is built from 13 residues. The CDR3 nucleotides are TGTGCCAGCAGTTCCACTAGCCAAAACATTCAGTACTTC. Translated, it gives CASSSTSQNIQYF. Drawing the rest from reference TRBV28 and TRBJ2-4, the complete variable domain is DVKVTQSSRYLVKRTGEKVFLECVQDMDHENMFWYRQDPGLGLRLIYFSYDVKMKEKGDIPEGYSVSREKKERFSLILESASTNQTSMYLCASSSTSQNIQYFGAGTRLSVL.

Only one count was recorded for this clone. V is TRBV2 and J is TRBJ2-7, with a weak D call TRBD2 (7 bases). The CDR3 runs 15 residues. V was shortened by 2 bases and J by 4 bases, with 15 bases between the two germline ends. The germline CDR1 and CDR2 sequences are SNHLY and FYNNEI. This chain's CDR3 is CASSERGGRVYEQYF. The CDR3 DNA reads as TGTGCCAGCAGTGAAAGGGGGGGCAGGGTATACGAGCAGTACTTC.

The V gene is TRBV27, the J gene TRBJ1-2; D unclear. This CDR3 region has 16 residues. Germline-derived CDR1 and CDR2 are MNHEY and SMNVEV (reference sequence). Trimming cost V 0 bases and J 2 bases, with 13 bases left between them. The CDR3 region is CASSLSGGEANYGYTF. The DNA for the CDR3 is TGTGCCAGCAGTTTATCGGGTGGGGAGGCAAACTATGGCTACACCTTC.

The V call is TRBV27, the J call TRBJ2-7; 12 bases are shared with TRBD2. V lost 3 bases and J lost 7; bases outside the gene matches: 4. The CDR3 is 14 amino acids. Germline loops: CDR1 MNHEY, CDR2 SMNVEV (reference sequence). The CDR3 loop is CASSLLAGGREQYF. As DNA, the CDR3 is TGTGCCAGCAGTTTGCTAGCGGGAGGGCGAGAGCAGTACTTC.

V gene TRBV15 combines with J gene TRBJ1-1; D perhaps matches TRBD1 (6 bases). The germline CDR1 and CDR2 sequences are LNHNV and YYDKDF (reference sequence). The CDR3 spans 17 residues. Trimming took off 6 bases at V and 4 bases at J, with 24 bases between the two ends. The CDR3 here is CATRPEERGGAGTEAFF. DNA of the CDR3: TGTGCCACCAGACCCGAGGAGAGGGGGGGGGCTGGCACTGAAGCTTTCTTT.

This clone was detected once. The chain employs TRBV11-2 and TRBJ2-7; the D gene is possibly TRBD1 (5 bases). From germline, CDR1 is SGHAT and CDR2 FQNNGV. The CDR3 extends over 12 amino acids. V was cut by 7 bases and J by 7 bases, with 14 bases left in between. CDR3 DNA sequence: TGTGCCAGCACCCTGAAAGGGGAAGAGCAGTACTTC. It translates to CASTLKGEEQYF.

This chain joins TRBV28 and TRBJ1-2; TRBD1 aligns across 11 bases. The CDR3 totals 15 residues. Germline V lookup: CDR1 MDHEN, CDR2 SYDVKM. J lost 4 bases, V lost 6 bases, and 7 bases had no gene match. CDR3 nucleotide sequence: TGTGCCAGCAGCCCATCCGGGACAGGGGGCTATGGCTACACCTTC. Its protein is CASSPSGTGGYGYTF.

V gene TRBV4-2 combines with J gene TRBJ2-7; the D gene is possibly TRBD2 (5 bases). The V and J ends lost 3 bases and 3 bases respectively, with 15 bases between them. Germline CDR1 is LGHNA and CDR2 is YNFKEQ. This CDR3 has 15 residues. CDR3 in DNA: TGTGCCAGCAGCCACACTATGGGAGCGGTCTACGAGCAGTACTTC. This sequence encodes CASSHTMGAVYEQYF.

This clone was recorded a few times. Here the CDR3 reads CASSYRGSYNEQFF. The CDR3 bases are TGTGCCAGCAGCTACCGCGGCTCCTACAATGAGCAGTTCTTC. The genes are TRBV11-3 and TRBJ2-1; D is unclear. CDR3 length: 14 amino acids. V lost 4 bases to trimming and J lost 0 bases, with 7 bases between them. Germline CDR1 is SGHNT and CDR2 is YENEEA.

The genes are TRBV13 and TRBJ2-3; weak D call: TRBD2 (5 bases). The CDR3 is 11 residues long. V gave up 8 bases and J gave up 4 bases, with 7 bases separating them. Germline V gene data show CDR1 as PRHDT and CDR2 as FYEKMQ (reference sequence). The DNA for the CDR3 is TGTGCCAGCGGCGGGCCAGATACGCAGTATTTT. Translation gives CASGGPDTQYF.

J is TRBJ1-1 and V is TRBV18; D not certain. The CDR3 consists of 17 residues. V was cut by 0 bases and J by 0 bases, with 14 bases left in between. The germline CDR1 and CDR2 sequences are KGHSH and LQKENI. The CDR3 nucleotides read TGTGCCAGCTCACCACCGCGCCTATTCGTCATGAACACTGAAGCTTTCTTT. Translation gives CASSPPRLFVMNTEAFF.

The V and J genes are TRBV4-2 and TRBJ2-1, with 9 nucleotides matching TRBD1. The germline gives CDR1 LGHNA, CDR2 YNFKEQ. CDR3 size: 17 residues. The junction had 10 bases not matched to a gene; V was cut back by 4 bases and J by 3 bases. In DNA form, the CDR3 reads TGTGCCAGCAGCCCTGAACTCGGGACAGGGCTCTACAATGAGCAGTTCTTC. This sequence encodes CASSPELGTGLYNEQFF.

The chain has TRBV27 and TRBJ2-7; 9 bases fit TRBD2. Germline CDR1 reads MNHEY; CDR2 reads SMNVEV (reference sequence). The CDR3 totals 15 residues. Germline trimming cut 5 bases from V and 1 base from J; bases unmatched to any gene: 6. CDR3 residues: CASSLLAGFSYEQYF. As DNA, the CDR3 is TGTGCCAGCAGTCTCCTAGCGGGATTTTCCTACGAGCAGTACTTC.

The rearrangement joins TRBV19 to TRBJ2-1; D possibly corresponds to TRBD1 (5 bases). V shed 7 bases and J shed 5 bases, with 18 bases lying between them. Germline V CDR1 and CDR2: LNHDA, SQIVND (reference sequence). The CDR3 spans 15 residues. The CDR3 bases are TGTGCCAGTACTACAAGGGGCATCCGGGACAATGAGCAGTTCTTC. This gives the protein CASTTRGIRDNEQFF.